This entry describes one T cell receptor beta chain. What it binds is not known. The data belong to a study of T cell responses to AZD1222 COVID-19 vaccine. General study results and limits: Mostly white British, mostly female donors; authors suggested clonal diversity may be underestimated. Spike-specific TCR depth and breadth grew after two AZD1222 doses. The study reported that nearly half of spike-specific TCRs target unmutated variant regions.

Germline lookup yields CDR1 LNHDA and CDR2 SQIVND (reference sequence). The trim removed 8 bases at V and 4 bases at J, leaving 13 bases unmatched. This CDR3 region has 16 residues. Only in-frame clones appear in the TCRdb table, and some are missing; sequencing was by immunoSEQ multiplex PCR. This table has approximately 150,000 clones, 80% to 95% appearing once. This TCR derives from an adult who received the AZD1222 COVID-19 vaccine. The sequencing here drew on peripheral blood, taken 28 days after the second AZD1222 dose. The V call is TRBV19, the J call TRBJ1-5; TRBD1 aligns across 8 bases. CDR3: CASEYGNRGTNQPQHF. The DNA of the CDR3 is TGTGCCAGTGAGTATGGGAACAGGGGGACAAATCAGCCCCAGCATTTT.